The rows below give T cell receptor beta chains drawn from one sample of a study of control samples from healthy donors and cancer patients. Profiled with immunoSEQ multiplex PCR; TCRdb holds only in-frame clones, not every one. The sample includes about 120,000 clones, more than 70% of them seen just once. The sequenced material came from blood. Every receptor here comes from a man aged 40-49 years in good health. CDR3s include the opening cysteine and the closing phenylalanine or tryptophan. A D gene is named only where the DNA matches it firmly. Size values are once, few and many counts, or a class for expanded clones, and some rows have none.

size	D	V	length	J	DNA	CDR3
NA	TRBD1	TRBV5-8	18	TRBJ2-6	TGTGCCAGCAGCTTGGTACGGACAGGCATCTCTGGGGCCAACGTCCTGACTTTC	CASSLVRTGISGANVLTF
NA	NA	TRBV11-2	12	TRBJ2-7	TGTGCCAGCAGCTTAGTAGTTTACGAGCAGTACTTC	CASSLVVYEQYF
NA	NA	TRBV9	14	TRBJ2-5	TGTGCCAGCAGCGTCTCAGCGTACCAAGAGACCCAGTACTTC	CASSVSAYQETQYF
NA	NA	TRBV6-5	13	TRBJ2-3	TGTGCCAGCAGTTACGACGGGGCAGATACGCAGTATTTT	CASSYDGADTQYF
once	TRBD1	TRBV29-1	13	TRBJ1-1	TGCAGCGGTGACAGGGGGCAACACACTGAAGCTTTCTTT	CSGDRGQHTEAFF
NA	NA	TRBV12-5	15	TRBJ2-1	TGTGCTAGTGGTCTACTGACAGGTCTGGGGAATGAGCAGTTCTTC	CASGLLTGLGNEQFF
many	TRBD1	TRBV24-1	16	TRBJ2-2	TGTGCCACCAGTGACTCCGGACAGGGGAACACCGGGGAGCTGTTTTTT	CATSDSGQGNTGELFF
NA	TRBD1	TRBV5-4	14	TRBJ1-1	TGTGCCAGCAGATGGACAGGCAAGAACACTGAAGCTTTCTTT	CASRWTGKNTEAFF
NA	TRBD2	TRBV20-1	15	TRBJ2-3	TGCAGTGCTAGTACTAGCGGGGAGAGCACAGATACGCAGTATTTT	CSASTSGESTDTQYF
NA	TRBD1	TRBV2	15	TRBJ2-7	TGTGCCAGCAGTGAAACAGGGACAGGAGTCTACGAGCAGTACTTC	CASSETGTGVYEQYF
NA	TRBD1	TRBV27	15	TRBJ2-7	TGTGCCAGCAGTTTCGGGGGGACAGGGACCCACGAGCAGTACTTC	CASSFGGTGTHEQYF
NA	TRBD1	TRBV5-1	15	TRBJ2-7	TGCGCCAGCAGCCCTAGACAGGGGGCTTCCTACGAGCAGTACTTC	CASSPRQGASYEQYF
NA	NA	TRBV2	11	TRBJ1-1	TGTGCCAGCAGTGAGTTGGCTGAAGCTTTCTTT	CASSELAEAFF
few	NA	TRBV4-3	14	TRBJ1-1	TGCGCCAGCAGCCAAGATTCGGGGGGGCTCGGAGCTTTCTTT	CASSQDSGGLGAFF
NA	TRBD1	TRBV19	16	TRBJ2-3	TGTGCCAGTAGTATATATCGGACAGGGAGCACAGATACGCAGTATTTT	CASSIYRTGSTDTQYF
NA	NA	TRBV5-1	13	TRBJ1-1	TGCGCCAGCAGCTCCTCAGGGGACACTGAAGCTTTCTTT	CASSSSGDTEAFF
many	TRBD2	TRBV3-1/TRBV3-2	14	TRBJ2-5	TGTGCCAGCAACGGACTAGCGGGGCAAGAGACCCAGTACTTC	CASNGLAGQETQYF
NA	NA	TRBV29-1	16	TRBJ2-1	TGCAGCGTTGAAGATCATATAAACAGGGTGGGGCGTGAGCAGTTCTTC	CSVEDHINRVGREQFF
NA	NA	TRBV18	15	TRBJ2-3	TGTGCCAGCTCACCACGGCGGGCTAGCACAGATACGCAGTATTTT	CASSPRRASTDTQYF
NA	NA	TRBV28	13	TRBJ2-7	TGTGCCAGCAGTTTGAATCCCTCCTACGAGCAGTACTTC	CASSLNPSYEQYF
NA	NA	TRBV5-1	17	TRBJ1-4	TGCGCCAGCAGCTTGAACCCAGCAGGGTTCACTAATGAAAAACTGTTTTTT	CASSLNPAGFTNEKLFF
NA	TRBD1	TRBV18	16	TRBJ1-1	TGTGCCAGCTCACCACGCCGGGACAGGATGAACACTGAAGCTTTCTTT	CASSPRRDRMNTEAFF
once	NA	TRBV7-7	16	TRBJ2-2	TGTGCCAGCAGCTTTGAGACAGGCTTGAACACCGGGGAGCTGTTTTTT	CASSFETGLNTGELFF
NA	NA	TRBV6-5	14	TRBJ1-5	TGTGCCAGCAGTTACTCGAGAGCTGATCAGCCCCAGCATTTT	CASSYSRADQPQHF
once	TRBD1	TRBV28	15	TRBJ2-2	TGTGCCAGCAGCCCAGGGGGAAGGGGGACCGGGGAGCTGTTTTTT	CASSPGGRGTGELFF